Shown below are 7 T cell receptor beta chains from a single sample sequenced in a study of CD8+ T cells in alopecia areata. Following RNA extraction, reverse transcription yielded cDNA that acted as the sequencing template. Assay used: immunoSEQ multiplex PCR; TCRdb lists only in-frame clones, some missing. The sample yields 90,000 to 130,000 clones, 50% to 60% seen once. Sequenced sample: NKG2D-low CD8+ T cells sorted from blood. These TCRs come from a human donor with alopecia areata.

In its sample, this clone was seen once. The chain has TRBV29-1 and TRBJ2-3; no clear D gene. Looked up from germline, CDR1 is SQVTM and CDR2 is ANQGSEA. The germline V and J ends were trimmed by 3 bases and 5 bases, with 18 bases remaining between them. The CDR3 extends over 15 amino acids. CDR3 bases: TGCAGCGTTGAGGGCATTCAAGGGTTCGAAGATACGCAGTATTTT. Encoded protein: CSVEGIQGFEDTQYF.

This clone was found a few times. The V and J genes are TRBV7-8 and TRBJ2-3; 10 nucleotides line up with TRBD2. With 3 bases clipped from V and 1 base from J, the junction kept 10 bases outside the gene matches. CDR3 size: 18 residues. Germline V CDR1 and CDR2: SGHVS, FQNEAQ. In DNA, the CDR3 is TGTGCCAGCAGCTTGGGGATTACTAGCGGGATTGGCACAGATACGCAGTATTTT. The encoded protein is CASSLGITSGIGTDTQYF.

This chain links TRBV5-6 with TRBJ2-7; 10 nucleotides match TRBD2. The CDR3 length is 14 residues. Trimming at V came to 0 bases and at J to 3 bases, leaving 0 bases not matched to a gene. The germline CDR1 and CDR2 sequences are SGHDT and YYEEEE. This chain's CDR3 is CASSLGTSGYEQYF. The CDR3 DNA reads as TGTGCCAGCAGCTTGGGGACTAGCGGCTACGAGCAGTACTTC.

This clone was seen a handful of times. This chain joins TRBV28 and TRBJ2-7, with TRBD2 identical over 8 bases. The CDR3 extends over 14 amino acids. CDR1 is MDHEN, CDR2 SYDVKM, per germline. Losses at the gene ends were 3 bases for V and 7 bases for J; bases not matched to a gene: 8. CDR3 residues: CASSLASGWEEQYF. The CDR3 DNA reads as TGTGCCAGCAGTTTGGCTAGCGGGTGGGAGGAGCAGTACTTC. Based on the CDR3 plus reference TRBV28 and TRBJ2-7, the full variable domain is DVKVTQSSRYLVKRTGEKVFLECVQDMDHENMFWYRQDPGLGLRLIYFSYDVKMKEKGDIPEGYSVSREKKERFSLILESASTNQTSMYLCASSLASGWEEQYFGPGTRLTVT.

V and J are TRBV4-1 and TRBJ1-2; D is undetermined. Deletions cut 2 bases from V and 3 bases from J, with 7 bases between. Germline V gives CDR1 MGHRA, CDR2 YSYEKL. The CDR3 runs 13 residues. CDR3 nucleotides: TGCGCCAGCAGCCAAAGTGGAGACTATGGCTACACCTTC. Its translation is CASSQSGDYGYTF.

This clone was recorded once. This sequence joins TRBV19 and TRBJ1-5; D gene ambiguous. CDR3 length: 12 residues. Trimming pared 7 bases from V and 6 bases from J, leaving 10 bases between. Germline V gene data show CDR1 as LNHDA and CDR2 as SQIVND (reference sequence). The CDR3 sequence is CASMSSGQPQHF. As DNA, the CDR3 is TGTGCCAGTATGAGTAGCGGTCAGCCCCAGCATTTT.

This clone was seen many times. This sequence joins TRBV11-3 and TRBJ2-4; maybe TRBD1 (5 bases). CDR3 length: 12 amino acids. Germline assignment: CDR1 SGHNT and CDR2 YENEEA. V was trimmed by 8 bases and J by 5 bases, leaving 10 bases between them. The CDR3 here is CASAGWENIQYF. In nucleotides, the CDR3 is TGTGCCAGCGCAGGGTGGGAAAACATTCAGTACTTC. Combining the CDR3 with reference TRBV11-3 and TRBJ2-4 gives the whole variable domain EAGVVQSPRYKIIEKKQPVAFWCNPISGHNTLYWYLQNLGQGPELLIRYENEEAVDDSQLPKDRFSAERLKGVDSTLKIQPAELGDSAVYLCASAGWENIQYFGAGTRLSVL.